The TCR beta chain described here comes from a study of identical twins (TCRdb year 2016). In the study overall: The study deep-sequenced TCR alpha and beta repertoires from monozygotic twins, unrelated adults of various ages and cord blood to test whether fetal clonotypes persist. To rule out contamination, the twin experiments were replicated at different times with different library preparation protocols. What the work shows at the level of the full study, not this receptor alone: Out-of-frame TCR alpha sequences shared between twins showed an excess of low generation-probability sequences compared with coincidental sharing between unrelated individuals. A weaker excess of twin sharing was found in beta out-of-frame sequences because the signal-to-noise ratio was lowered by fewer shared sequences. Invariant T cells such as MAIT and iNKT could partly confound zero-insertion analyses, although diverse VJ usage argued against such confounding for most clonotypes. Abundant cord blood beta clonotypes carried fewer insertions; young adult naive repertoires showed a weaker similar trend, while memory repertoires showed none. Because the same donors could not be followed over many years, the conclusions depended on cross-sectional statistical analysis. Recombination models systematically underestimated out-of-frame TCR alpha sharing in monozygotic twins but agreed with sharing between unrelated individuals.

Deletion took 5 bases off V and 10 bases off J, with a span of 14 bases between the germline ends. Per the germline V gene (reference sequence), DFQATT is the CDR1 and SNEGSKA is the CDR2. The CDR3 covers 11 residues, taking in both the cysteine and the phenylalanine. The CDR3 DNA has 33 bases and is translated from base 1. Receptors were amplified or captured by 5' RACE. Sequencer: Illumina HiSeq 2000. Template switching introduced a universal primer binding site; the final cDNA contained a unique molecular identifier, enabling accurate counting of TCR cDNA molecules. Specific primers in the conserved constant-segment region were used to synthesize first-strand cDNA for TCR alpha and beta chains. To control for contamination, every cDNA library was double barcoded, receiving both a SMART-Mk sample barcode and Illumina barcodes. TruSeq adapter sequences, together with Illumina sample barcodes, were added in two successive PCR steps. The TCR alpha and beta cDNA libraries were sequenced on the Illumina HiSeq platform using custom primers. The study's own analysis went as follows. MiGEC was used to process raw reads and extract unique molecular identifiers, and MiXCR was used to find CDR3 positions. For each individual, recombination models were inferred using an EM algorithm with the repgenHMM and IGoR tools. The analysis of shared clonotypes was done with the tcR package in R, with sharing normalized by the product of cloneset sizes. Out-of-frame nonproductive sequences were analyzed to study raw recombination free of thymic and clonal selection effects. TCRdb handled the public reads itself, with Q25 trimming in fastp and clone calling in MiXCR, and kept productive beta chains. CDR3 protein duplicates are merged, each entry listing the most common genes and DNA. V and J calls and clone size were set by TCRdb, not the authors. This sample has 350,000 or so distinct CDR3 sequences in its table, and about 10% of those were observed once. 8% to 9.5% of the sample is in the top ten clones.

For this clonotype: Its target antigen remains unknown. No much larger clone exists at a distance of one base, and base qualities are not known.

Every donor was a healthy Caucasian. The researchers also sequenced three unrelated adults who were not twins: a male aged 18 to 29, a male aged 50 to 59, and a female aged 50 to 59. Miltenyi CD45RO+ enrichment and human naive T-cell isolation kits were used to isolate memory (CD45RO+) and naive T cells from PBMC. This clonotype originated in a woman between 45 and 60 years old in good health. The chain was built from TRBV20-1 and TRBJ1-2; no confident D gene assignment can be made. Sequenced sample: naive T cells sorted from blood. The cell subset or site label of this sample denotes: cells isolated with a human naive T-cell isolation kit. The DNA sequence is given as TGCAGTGCTCCCGGGGATCATGACTACACCTTC. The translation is CSAPGDHDYTF.